This TCR beta chain was identified during a study of cytomegalovirus exposure and HLA in healthy donors. Overall study context: Sequencing of 150 million to 200 million T cells in an earlier analysis found around 110 million unique TCR beta sequences.

With 60 Vbeta and 13 Jbeta primers, the PCR was carried out. Here immunoSEQ multiplex PCR was the method, and the copy in TCRdb shows in-frame clones only, minus some. The sample contains around 180,000 clones, 84% of which appear only once. As concerns this clone: What it binds is unknown.

At sampling all donors were nominally healthy, likely with unrecorded immune exposures. Study findings and constraints: TCR beta chain V- and J-gene trimming was linked, in a later analysis, to a missense variant in DCLRE1C.

The TCR originated in a man aged 18 to 30 in good health and CMV-seronegative. The specimen was PBMCs.

The CDR3 bases are TGTGCCAGCAGTCTACCGGGACTAGCGGGGAATGAGCAGTTCTTC. Translated: CASSLPGLAGNEQFF. The chain employs TRBV2 and TRBJ2-1; 13 nucleotides agree with TRBD2. Germline values: CDR1 SNHLY, CDR2 FYNNEI. CDR3 length: 15 residues. Losses at the gene ends were 5 bases for V and 7 bases for J; bases not matched to a gene: 5.